The 24 T cell receptor beta chains listed next were all sequenced from one sample in a study of T-cell memory formation after mild COVID-19. TCRdb used MiXCR to reprocess the 5' RACE reads, holding one entry per CDR3 protein. This repertoire shows about 350,000 distinct CDR3 sequences, roughly 15% found once; its top ten account for around a fifth. Sequenced material: PBMCs or a T cell subset sorted from them (not recorded which). Source of these receptors: a man aged 18 to 29 who had mild COVID-19 (a few samples of this study predate the infection). Cell type and time point are not known.

This clonotype was observed a handful of times. The chain combines TRBV6-1 with TRBJ2-3; 7 nucleotides align to TRBD1. V was pared by 1 base and J by 6 bases, with 13 bases of the junction left unmatched. Germline CDR1 and CDR2: MNHNS and SASEGT. This CDR3 is built from 17 residues. CDR3 in DNA: TGTGCCAGCAGTGAAGGGAACGAGGGCAGGGGGATGGATACGCAGTATTTT. Translated: CASSEGNEGRGMDTQYF.

The genes are TRBV6-2 or TRBV6-3 and TRBJ2-4, with 7 bases fitting TRBD1. Germline assignment: CDR1 MNHEY and CDR2 SVGEGT. V was pared by 5 bases and J by 8 bases, with 3 bases of the junction left unmatched. The CDR3 extends over 12 amino acids. CDR3 DNA: TGTGCCAGCAGTGACAGGGCGGACATTCAGTACTTC. Amino acids: CASSDRADIQYF.

This clonotype was recorded a few times. The CDR3 here is CASTKSGDGVGETQYF. CDR3 DNA sequence: TGCGCCAGCACCAAAAGCGGGGATGGCGTAGGGGAGACCCAGTACTTC. The chain has TRBV5-1 and TRBJ2-5, with 7 bases matching TRBD2. In germline, CDR1 is SGHRS, CDR2 YFSETQ. J gave up 5 bases and V 6 bases, and 16 bases lay outside the gene matches. CDR3 length: 16 amino acids. The whole variable domain, filled in from reference TRBV5-1 and TRBJ2-5, reads KAGVTQTPRYLIKTRGQQVTLSCSPISGHRSVSWYQQTPGQGLQFLFEYFSETQRNKGNFPGRFSGRQFSNSRSEMNVSTLELGDSALYLCASTKSGDGVGETQYFGPGTRLLVL.

The sample holds a few counts of this clonotype. The V gene is TRBV7-9, the J gene TRBJ1-2; D unclear. CDR3 length: 11 amino acids. CDR1 and CDR2 (germline): SEHNR, FQNEAQ (reference sequence). Trimming removed 5 bases at V and 3 bases at J, with 4 bases between. The CDR3 coding sequence is TGTGCCAGCAGCAAGTACTATGGCTACACCTTC. Translating it yields CASSKYYGYTF.

V and J are TRBV11-2 and TRBJ2-3, with TRBD2 matching 10 bases. The CDR3 spans 16 residues. V trimming: 4 bases; J trimming: 1 base; junction bases outside the gene matches: 5. From germline, CDR1 is SGHAT and CDR2 FQNNGV. The CDR3 here is CASSSPGTSGTDTQYF. The CDR3 region has the DNA TGTGCCAGCAGCTCGCCCGGGACTAGCGGCACAGATACGCAGTATTTT.

CDR3 protein: CSVGRGDYGYTF. The DNA of the CDR3 is TGCAGCGTTGGACGAGGGGACTATGGCTACACCTTC. The chain uses TRBV29-1 and TRBJ1-2; possibly TRBD1 for D (5 bases). Germline CDR1 SQVTM, CDR2 ANQGSEA. The ends were cut back, 4 bases at V and 3 bases at J, with 9 bases in the middle. The CDR3 sequence is 12 residues long.

The sample holds a few counts of this clonotype. The chain recombines TRBV7-2 with TRBJ2-1, with 8 bases fitting TRBD2. Per the germline V gene, CDR1 is SGHTA and CDR2 is FQGNSA. The CDR3 extends over 18 amino acids. J lost 4 bases, V lost 0 bases, and 11 bases had no gene match. The CDR3 protein is CASSLAPSSRGGYNEQFF. The CDR3 nucleotides are TGTGCCAGCAGCTTAGCTCCCTCCTCCCGGGGGGGATACAATGAGCAGTTCTTC.

The rearrangement links TRBV27 to TRBJ2-7, with D perhaps TRBD1 (6 bases). Per germline, CDR1 MNHEY and CDR2 SMNVEV (reference sequence). The CDR3 runs 14 residues. The V end was cut by 3 bases, the J end by 2 bases, with 11 bases between. The CDR3 DNA is TGTGCCAGCAGTTTGGACAGCCTAACCTACGAGCAGTACTTC. This translates into CASSLDSLTYEQYF.

V gene TRBV6-5 combines with J gene TRBJ1-6, with D perhaps TRBD1 (6 bases). Germline CDR1 and CDR2: MNHEY and SVGAGI. Trimming stripped 6 bases from V and 7 bases from J, with 13 bases between. CDR3 length: 14 amino acids. CDR3 region: CASSYNRANSPLHF. CDR3 nucleotides: TGTGCCAGCAGCTACAACAGGGCCAATTCACCCCTCCACTTT.

This clonotype was counted only a few times. The rearrangement joins TRBV20-1 to TRBJ1-6; 7 bases align to TRBD1. Germline loops: CDR1 DFQATT, CDR2 SNEGSKA (reference sequence). The CDR3 totals 14 residues. Trimming cost V 0 bases and J 9 bases; bases outside gene matches: 5. The CDR3 here is CSARDDREGSPLHF. In DNA, the CDR3 is TGCAGTGCTAGAGACGACAGGGAGGGTTCACCCCTCCACTTT.

The chain joins TRBV6-1 to TRBJ2-7; 7 nucleotides match TRBD1. With V trimmed by 1 base and J by 5 bases, 5 bases remained unmatched. The CDR3 runs to 14 residues. Germline lookup yields CDR1 MNHNS and CDR2 SASEGT. The CDR3 reads CASSEVTGSDEQYF. DNA of the CDR3: TGTGCCAGCAGTGAAGTGACAGGGTCTGACGAGCAGTACTTC.

This clonotype has more than one count but fewer than ten. The V call is TRBV12-3 or TRBV12-4, the J call TRBJ1-5; 7 nucleotides align to TRBD1. The CDR3 runs to 14 residues. V shed 5 bases and J 6 bases; nucleotides not matched to a gene: 7. CDR3: CASSRDREAQPQHF. The CDR3 DNA is TGTGCCAGCAGTCGAGACAGGGAGGCTCAGCCCCAGCATTTT.

This clonotype came up many times. This chain joins TRBV5-1 and TRBJ2-7, with 8 bases matching TRBD1. CDR3 length: 15 amino acids. V was clipped by 0 bases and J by 3 bases; unmatched bases: 5. Germline CDR1 and CDR2: SGHRS and YFSETQ. This CDR3 reads CASSLGGQGHYEQYV. In DNA form, the CDR3 reads TGCGCCAGCAGCTTGGGTGGACAGGGCCACTACGAGCAGTACGTC.

This clonotype was detected only a few times. The chain carries TRBV15 and TRBJ2-7; 10 positions match TRBD2. V lost 0 bases to trimming and J lost 3 bases; unmatched junction nucleotides: 8. CDR1 LNHNV and CDR2 YYDKDF come from the germline V gene (reference sequence). This CDR3 has 17 amino acids. CDR3 sequence reads: CATSRDRASGGDYEQYF. In nucleotides, the CDR3 is TGTGCCACCAGCAGAGATCGGGCTAGCGGGGGAGACTACGAGCAGTACTTC.

This clonotype was counted a few times. The gene calls are TRBV20-1 and TRBJ1-2, with no clear D. V shed 6 bases and J shed 10 bases, with 15 bases lying between them. Germline loops: CDR1 DFQATT, CDR2 SNEGSKA (reference sequence). This CDR3 contains 11 residues. CDR3 residues: CSASHEMDYTF. The CDR3 region has the DNA TGCAGTGCGTCTCATGAGATGGACTACACCTTC.

The CDR3 DNA is TGTGCCAGCAGTTTGATTCCGAGACTGAACACTGAAGCTTTCTTT. Protein: CASSLIPRLNTEAFF. The rearrangement uses TRBV28 and TRBJ1-1; D is undetermined. This CDR3 spans 15 amino acids. The germline V gene has CDR1 MDHEN and CDR2 SYDVKM. Trimming shortened V by 3 bases and J by 0 bases, and 11 bases separated the two germline ends.

This chain connects TRBV5-1 to TRBJ2-5; D may be TRBD2 (5 bases). This CDR3 is built from 14 residues. V was pared by 6 bases and J by 4 bases, with 16 bases between. Germline assignment: CDR1 SGHRS and CDR2 YFSETQ. CDR3 residues: CASTQNGGLETQYF. In nucleotides, the CDR3 is TGCGCCAGCACCCAAAACGGAGGCCTAGAGACCCAGTACTTC.

This clonotype was seen only a few times. In DNA, the CDR3 is TGTGCCAGCAGTCACGGGACTAGCGGGGGATTAGCCAAAAACATTCAGTACTTC. It yields the protein CASSHGTSGGLAKNIQYF. The chain has TRBV12-3 or TRBV12-4 and TRBJ2-4, with 14 bases fitting TRBD2. With V trimmed by 5 bases and J by 0 bases, 6 bases remained unmatched. The CDR3 contains 18 residues.

This chain connects TRBV15 to TRBJ2-2; no clear D gene. CDR3 size: 12 residues. V was trimmed by 6 bases and J by 7 bases, leaving 9 bases between them. Germline V CDR1 and CDR2: LNHNV, YYDKDF (reference sequence). This CDR3 is CATSYPFGELFF. CDR3 coding DNA: TGTGCCACCAGTTACCCCTTCGGGGAGCTGTTTTTT. Complete variable domain (other parts from reference TRBV15 and TRBJ2-2): DAMVIQNPRYQVTQFGKPVTLSCSQTLNHNVMYWYQQKSSQAPKLLFHYYDKDFNNEADTPDNFQSRRPNTSFCFLDIRSPGLGDTAMYLCATSYPFGELFFGEGSRLTVL.

This clonotype was seen only a few times. The CDR3 DNA reads TGTGCCAGCAGTTTCGGGGACAGGGACTCCTCTGGCTACACCTTC. This encodes CASSFGDRDSSGYTF. This chain links TRBV12-3 or TRBV12-4 with TRBJ1-2, with 9 nucleotides matching TRBD1. J gave up 7 bases and V 3 bases, and 9 bases lay outside the gene matches. The CDR3 runs to 15 residues.

The chain combines TRBV5-5 with TRBJ2-7; D is possibly TRBD1 (6 bases). The CDR3 length is 14 residues. The germline CDR1 and CDR2 sequences are SGHKS and YYEKEE (reference sequence). V lost 3 bases, J lost 2 bases, and 12 bases lay in between. The CDR3 is CASSWPGQPYEQYV. In nucleotides, the CDR3 is TGTGCCAGCAGCTGGCCCGGACAGCCCTACGAGCAGTACGTC.

The table lists this clonotype with a few counts. V gene TRBV7-9 combines with J gene TRBJ1-1; TRBD1 is a possible D gene (5 bases). V gave up 5 bases and J gave up 6 bases, with 28 bases separating them. CDR3 length: 18 residues. Germline V lookup: CDR1 SEHNR, CDR2 FQNEAQ (reference sequence). This CDR3 is CASSIVFGALGESAEAFF. DNA for the CDR3: TGTGCCAGCAGCATAGTCTTTGGGGCCCTAGGAGAGAGCGCTGAAGCTTTCTTT.

The rearrangement joins TRBV5-5 to TRBJ2-7, with TRBD1 matching over 11 bases. V trimming: 3 bases; J trimming: 6 bases; junction bases outside the gene matches: 5. The germline V gene has CDR1 SGHKS and CDR2 YYEKEE (reference sequence). The CDR3 has 14 residues. CDR3 in amino acids: CASSSQDRGREQYF. The CDR3 DNA sequence: TGTGCCAGCAGCTCGCAGGACAGGGGGCGCGAGCAGTACTTC.

This clonotype was counted a few times. The chain joins TRBV5-1 to TRBJ1-2, with D perhaps TRBD1 (5 bases). Germline V gene sequence: CDR1 SGHRS, CDR2 YFSETQ. The CDR3 contains 16 residues. V dropped 3 bases and J dropped 5 bases, with 20 bases sitting between them. The CDR3 DNA sequence: TGCGCCAGCAGCTCCTGGTTGGAGGGGACGGGGTATGGCTACACCTTC. Translation: CASSSWLEGTGYGYTF.